These 30 T cell receptor beta chains came from one sample sequenced in a study of blood T cells in healthy people across ages (dated by TCRdb to between 2015 and 2017). Library generation was performed with 5' RACE. The instrument was an Illumina HiSeq 2500. The second PCR ran for about 6 to 12 cycles and used a J-beta primer mix along with a sample-barcoded 5' primer. TCRdb applied fastp at Q25 and MiXCR to the public reads, then kept only in-frame beta chains. Each CDR3 protein gets just one entry, which takes the most common genes and DNA from the rows behind it. Within this sample are about 680,000 distinct CDR3 sequences, with around 45% of them counted one time only. Roughly 34% of the sample is held by the ten biggest clonotypes. The sequenced sample was blood. Source of these receptors: a woman in her sixties or seventies in good health.

V usage is TRBV7-9 and J usage is TRBJ2-5; perhaps TRBD2 as D (6 bases). CDR1 is SEHNR, CDR2 FQNEAQ, per germline (reference sequence). Between the trimmed V and J ends, which lost 2 bases and 5 bases, there was a span of 18 bases. The CDR3 runs to 16 residues. DNA of the CDR3: TGTGCCAGCAGCTTACCTAGGGGAGGCTTGGGGGAGACCCAGTACTTC. It codes for CASSLPRGGLGETQYF.

The chain has TRBV5-1 and TRBJ2-1; TRBD2 might be the D (6 bases). The V end was cut by 7 bases, the J end by 8 bases, with 19 bases between. The germline CDR1 and CDR2 sequences are SGHRS and YFSETQ. The CDR3 extends over 14 amino acids. The CDR3 DNA reads TGCGCCAGCGTGAGGGAAGGAGGGAGCGATGAGCAGTTCTTC. This encodes CASVREGGSDEQFF.

The V and J genes are TRBV18 and TRBJ2-5, with D possibly being TRBD2 (6 bases). The CDR3 spans 14 residues. V was trimmed by 5 bases and J by 11 bases, leaving 21 bases between them. Germline V gene data show CDR1 as KGHSH and CDR2 as LQKENI. The chain's CDR3 is CASSFGSGSHGQYF. The CDR3, as DNA: TGTGCCAGCTCATTCGGGAGTGGGTCCCACGGGCAGTACTTC.

The V and J genes are TRBV11-3 and TRBJ2-7; the match to TRBD2 covers 7 bases. Trimming removed 0 bases from V and 9 bases from J; junction bases left unmatched: 8. From germline, CDR1 is SGHNT and CDR2 YENEEA. This CDR3 is 14 amino acids long. The CDR3 DNA reads as TGTGCCAGCAGCTTAGAAGGAGGGAGGGCCCCGCAGTACTTC. Translating gives CASSLEGGRAPQYF.

The chain carries TRBV11-2 and TRBJ2-7, with 7 bases matching TRBD2. Unmatched junction bases numbered 11, after V lost 2 bases and J lost 7 bases. Germline CDR1 reads SGHAT; CDR2 reads FQNNGV. The CDR3 length is 15 residues. Here the CDR3 reads CASSLMASGSNEQYF. Written as DNA, the CDR3 is TGTGCCAGCAGCTTAATGGCTAGCGGATCCAATGAGCAGTACTTC.

The gene calls are TRBV20-1 and TRBJ2-4; D is uncertain. The J call may not be correct, given that the DNA end is closer to TRBJ2-5. Germline assignment: CDR1 DFQATT and CDR2 SNEGSKA (reference sequence). The CDR3 contains 13 residues. The CDR3: CSAIGPSQETQYF. CDR3 bases: TGCAGTGCTATTGGACCGAGCCAAGAGACCCAGTACTTC.

This clonotype was seen a few times. The chain carries TRBV4-3 and TRBJ2-7, with D perhaps TRBD1 (5 bases). The germline V gene has CDR1 LGHNA and CDR2 YSLEER. V gave up 4 bases and J gave up 2 bases, with 15 bases separating them. This CDR3 has 15 residues. The CDR3 nucleotides are TGCGCCAGCAGCCTTGGGGCGCAGGCGACCTACGAGCAGTACTTC. Translating it yields CASSLGAQATYEQYF.

To note about this clonotype: The junction departs from germline at one end; a sequencing error may be responsible. The rearrangement joins TRBV20-1 to TRBJ1-5; D possibly corresponds to TRBD1 (6 bases). The germline gives CDR1 DFQATT, CDR2 SNEGSKA (reference sequence). This CDR3 has 16 residues. The CDR3 DNA reads as TGCAGTGCTTCAGGTTTACAGGGCTATAGCAATCGGCCCCAGCATTTT. It translates to CSASGLQGYSNRPQHF.

The rearrangement links TRBV7-2 to TRBJ1-3, with 10 bases aligning to TRBD1. The CDR3 contains 15 residues. V shed 3 bases and J 4 bases; nucleotides not matched to a gene: 3. CDR1 is SGHTA and CDR2 is FQGNSA in the germline V gene. Written as DNA, the CDR3 is TGTGCCAGCAGCTTGTGGGGACAGGGGGGAAACACCATATATTTT. This gives the protein CASSLWGQGGNTIYF.

This clonotype showed up just a few times. V and J are TRBV21-1 and TRBJ2-7; TRBD1 is the table's D call, not checked against the DNA. TRBV21-1 is shown as a pseudogene. The CDR3 spans 16 residues. The CDR3, as DNA: TGTGCCAGCAGCAAAGTCATGACCCGGGTAAACTACGAGCAGTACTTC. It encodes CASSKVMTRVNYEQYF.

This rearrangement joins TRBV24-1 to TRBJ2-1, with 7 bases that match TRBD1. This CDR3 has 18 amino acids. The germline V gene has CDR1 KGHDR and CDR2 SFDVKD. Trimming at V came to 2 bases and at J to 3 bases, leaving 12 bases not matched to a gene. CDR3 sequence (DNA): TGTGCCACCAGTGATTCCCAATCCGGGACAGAGTACTACAATGAGCAGTTCTTC. Its protein product is CATSDSQSGTEYYNEQFF.

The chain recombines TRBV20-1 with TRBJ2-7; 11 bases are shared with TRBD2. This CDR3 comprises 13 residues. Germline lookup yields CDR1 DFQATT and CDR2 SNEGSKA (reference sequence). The junction had 3 bases not matched to a gene; V was cut back by 6 bases and J by 2 bases. The CDR3 DNA follows: TGCAGTGCGCCGACTAGCGGGACCTACGAGCAGTACTTC. Its translation: CSAPTSGTYEQYF.

The chain recombines TRBV28 with TRBJ2-5; TRBD1 agrees at 9 bases. This CDR3 contains 15 residues. The germline V gene has CDR1 MDHEN and CDR2 SYDVKM. Trimming at V came to 6 bases and at J to 2 bases, leaving 7 bases not matched to a gene. The CDR3: CASRGTGNAQETQYF. In nucleotides, the CDR3 is TGTGCCAGCAGGGGGACAGGGAATGCGCAAGAGACCCAGTACTTC.

This chain connects TRBV5-1 to TRBJ1-1, with D possibly matching TRBD1 (5 bases). The V gene's germline CDR1 is SGHRS and CDR2 YFSETQ. This CDR3 comprises 13 residues. V was clipped by 3 bases and J by 4 bases, with 10 bases between them. CDR3 bases: TGCGCCAGCAGCTCGGGGGGGTTCACTGAAGCTTTCTTT. Amino acid sequence: CASSSGGFTEAFF.

The rearrangement links TRBV25-1 to TRBJ1-1, with 7 bases that match TRBD1. The germline V gene encodes CDR1 MGHDK and CDR2 SYGVNS. CDR3 size: 16 residues. V dropped 3 bases and J dropped 1; count of bases not matched to a gene: 8. The CDR3: CASSDPGGRKNTEAFF. CDR3 DNA: TGTGCCAGCAGTGACCCAGGGGGAAGAAAGAACACTGAAGCTTTCTTT.

The chain uses TRBV30 and TRBJ2-5, with D unresolved. The V gene's germline CDR1 is GTSNPN and CDR2 SVGIG (reference sequence). V was cut by 3 bases and J by 2 bases, with 10 bases left in between. This CDR3 spans 13 amino acids. CDR3: CAWSRSQQETQYF. CDR3 nucleotide sequence: TGTGCCTGGAGCCGGTCACAACAAGAGACCCAGTACTTC. The whole variable domain, filled in from reference TRBV30 and TRBJ2-5, reads SQTIHQWPATLVQPVGSPLSLECTVEGTSNPNLYWYRQAAGRGLQLLFYSVGIGQISSEVPQNLSASRPQDRQFILSSKKLLLSDSGFYLCAWSRSQQETQYFGPGTRLLVL.

V usage is TRBV6-5 and J usage is TRBJ2-5, with a weak D call TRBD2 (5 bases). CDR3 length: 12 amino acids. Trimming removed 10 bases from V and 4 bases from J, with 13 bases in between. The germline CDR1 and CDR2 sequences are MNHEY and SVGAGI. CDR3 bases: TGTGCCACCGGCGGGCTAGCAGAGACCCAGTACTTC. Its translation: CATGGLAETQYF.

The rearrangement links TRBV12-3 or TRBV12-4 to TRBJ2-1, with 12 bases fitting TRBD2. The CDR3 sequence is 18 residues long. V dropped 6 bases and J dropped 1; count of bases not matched to a gene: 10. Here the CDR3 DNA reads TGTGCCAGCAGCCGACTAGCGGGAGTTTTAGTTTCCTACAATGAGCAGTTCTTC. This sequence encodes CASSRLAGVLVSYNEQFF.

The table lists this clonotype with a few counts. The chain combines TRBV10-3 with TRBJ2-5, with D perhaps matching TRBD1 (6 bases). This CDR3 is 15 amino acids long. CDR1 and CDR2 (germline): ENHRY, SYGVKD. V was trimmed by 3 bases and J by 5 bases, leaving 16 bases between them. This CDR3 is CAISDGQQGSETQYF. As DNA, the CDR3 is TGTGCCATCAGTGATGGACAGCAAGGATCGGAGACCCAGTACTTC.

CDR3 sequence: CATSDLQQGLGEQFF. DNA of the CDR3: TGTGCCACCAGTGATTTGCAACAGGGACTTGGTGAGCAGTTCTTC. This chain links TRBV24-1 with TRBJ2-1; D could derive from TRBD1 or TRBD2 (6 bases each). Per germline, CDR1 KGHDR and CDR2 SFDVKD. V was shortened by 0 bases and J by 9 bases, with 14 bases between the two germline ends. The CDR3 sequence is 15 residues long.

This clonotype was counted between two and nine times. The chain links TRBV24-1 to TRBJ2-7, with TRBD1 identical over 9 bases. The CDR3 loop spans 15 amino acids. After removal of 4 bases from V and 6 bases from J, the junction contained 9 bases not matched to a gene. Germline V gene sequence: CDR1 KGHDR, CDR2 SFDVKD. The CDR3 region is CATSDAGQGGLEQYF. The CDR3 DNA sequence: TGTGCCACCAGTGACGCGGGACAGGGTGGTCTCGAGCAGTACTTC.

This clonotype was counted between two and nine times. V usage is TRBV20-1 and J usage is TRBJ2-1, with a weak D call TRBD2 (6 bases). The germline V gene has CDR1 DFQATT and CDR2 SNEGSKA (reference sequence). Trimming shortened V by 3 bases and J by 4 bases, and 10 bases separated the two germline ends. The CDR3 totals 13 residues. The CDR3 loop is CSASGGKYNEQFF. CDR3 nucleotides: TGCAGTGCTAGTGGCGGGAAATACAATGAGCAGTTCTTC.

The chain joins TRBV6-2 or TRBV6-3 to TRBJ2-7; D not resolved. V was clipped by 6 bases and J by 7 bases, with 16 bases between them. Germline CDR1 reads MNHEY; CDR2 reads SVGEGT. CDR3 length: 13 residues. CDR3 DNA: TGTGCCAGCAGGACGGCGGCTGGGCGTGAGCAGTACTTC. This gives the protein CASRTAAGREQYF.

This chain connects TRBV28 to TRBJ2-2; D unclear. Germline V lookup: CDR1 MDHEN, CDR2 SYDVKM. The CDR3 extends over 12 amino acids. V lost 1 base and J 6 bases, leaving 3 bases between the germline ends. The CDR3 coding sequence is TGTGCCAGCAGTTTATATTCCGGGGAGCTGTTTTTT. It yields the protein CASSLYSGELFF.

This clonotype has just a few counts. The chain has TRBV10-3 and TRBJ2-5; 7 nucleotides match TRBD1. Germline V gene lookup returns CDR1 ENHRY and CDR2 SYGVKD. The CDR3 has 15 amino acids. V lost 5 bases, J lost 1 base, and 7 bases stayed unmatched. CDR3 amino acids: CAISPSTGIQETQYF. For the CDR3, the DNA is TGTGCCATCAGTCCGTCGACAGGGATCCAAGAGACCCAGTACTTC.

This clonotype was observed a few times. The V gene is TRBV20-1, the J gene TRBJ1-2; 7 bases are a match to TRBD1. V gave up 5 bases and J gave up 5 bases; unmatched junction bases: 5. This CDR3 region has 12 residues. CDR1 and CDR2 (germline): DFQATT, SNEGSKA (reference sequence). CDR3 amino acids: CSALGQSYGYTF. In nucleotides, the CDR3 is TGCAGTGCTTTGGGACAGTCATATGGCTACACCTTC.

The V call is TRBV7-8, the J call TRBJ2-2; TRBD1 agrees at 9 bases. With 5 bases clipped from V and 1 base from J, the junction kept 8 bases outside the gene matches. The CDR3 is 17 amino acids. Germline loops: CDR1 SGHVS, CDR2 FQNEAQ. The CDR3 loop reads CASSRQGTGKNTGELFF. CDR3 nucleotides: TGTGCCAGCAGCCGACAGGGGACAGGGAAGAACACCGGGGAGCTGTTTTTT.

The J gene is TRBJ2-4, the V gene TRBV24-1; 12 bases align to TRBD1. Per germline, CDR1 KGHDR and CDR2 SFDVKD. Losses at the gene ends were 7 bases for V and 2 bases for J; bases not matched to a gene: 5. The CDR3 has 16 amino acids. The CDR3 bases are TGTGCCACCAGCCCGGGACAGGGGGCTACCAAAAACATTCAGTACTTC. Translated: CATSPGQGATKNIQYF.

Details on this clonotype: Mismatch with germline at one junction end may stem from a read error. The chain recombines TRBV2 with TRBJ1-6; 7 bases are shared with TRBD1. CDR3 length equals 13 residues. CDR1 SNHLY and CDR2 FYNNEI come from the germline V gene. The chain's CDR3 is CASSDRVESPPHF. DNA for the CDR3: TGTGCCAGCAGCGACAGGGTGGAATCACCCCCCCACTTT.

This chain uses TRBV28 with TRBJ2-7, with TRBD2 matching 7 bases. The trim removed 5 bases at V and 3 bases at J, leaving 10 bases unmatched. Per the germline V gene, CDR1 is MDHEN and CDR2 is SYDVKM. The CDR3 sequence is 15 residues long. The CDR3 reads CASSEELATNYEQYF. In DNA, the CDR3 is TGTGCCAGCAGTGAGGAACTAGCGACGAACTACGAGCAGTACTTC. Combining the CDR3 with reference TRBV28 and TRBJ2-7 gives the whole variable domain DVKVTQSSRYLVKRTGEKVFLECVQDMDHENMFWYRQDPGLGLRLIYFSYDVKMKEKGDIPEGYSVSREKKERFSLILESASTNQTSMYLCASSEELATNYEQYFGPGTRLTVT.